This TCR beta chain was observed in a study of vaccination effects on CD4 cells after COVID-19. Study-level information: Within the ViraFEST assay, antigen-specific CD4+ T cells underwent expansion with viral peptide pools prior to sequencing.

This clone was observed a few times. Its target is unknown. Study-wide results and limits: Early post-infection timepoints were absent, and convalescent patients were few.

CD4+ T cell isolation took place after 10 days of culture. Testing of the vaccine recipients showed negative nucleocapsid antibodies and no prior SARS-CoV-2 infection. On days 3 and 7, fresh IL-2 medium replaced half the medium. Produced via immunoSEQ multiplex PCR; TCRdb's table is partial and in-frame only. The data hold tens of thousands of clones, with 50% to 70% observed a single time. This CDR3 is 16 amino acids long. CDR1 is LGHDT and CDR2 is YNNKEL in the germline V gene (reference sequence). Trimming left V 2 bases short and J 2 bases short, with 13 bases between. The sequence was collected from a human donor who received a COVID-19 vaccine. Sequencing was performed on CD4+ T cells from PBMCs cultured without peptide, taken before COVID-19 vaccination. V gene TRBV3-1 (or the pseudogene TRBV3-2) combines with J gene TRBJ1-5, with D unclear. In DNA form, the CDR3 reads TGTGCCAGCAGCCAATCCGGTACTGGAGGCAATCAGCCCCAGCATTTT. Encoded protein: CASSQSGTGGNQPQHF.